The 8 T cell receptor beta chains in this list originate from one sample, sequenced in a study of T cell responses to AZD1222 COVID-19 vaccine. This table comes from immunoSEQ multiplex PCR, and its TCRdb copy is limited to in-frame clones, with some not included. The sample contains over 130,000 clones, more than 85% of which appear only once. The specimen was peripheral blood, collected 28 days after the second AZD1222 dose. These receptors were obtained from an adult who received the AZD1222 COVID-19 vaccine.

This chain links TRBV18 with TRBJ1-3, with a tentative D call TRBD1 (6 bases). V was pared by 6 bases and J by 4 bases, with 16 bases between. Germline loops: CDR1 KGHSH, CDR2 LQKENI. The CDR3 contains 15 residues. CDR3 sequence: CASSQQGASGNTIYF. Written as DNA, the CDR3 is TGTGCCAGCTCGCAACAGGGAGCGTCAGGAAACACCATATATTTT.

In this sample, this clone turned up once. The chain is built from TRBV6-5 and TRBJ1-2, with D uncertain. CDR1 is MNHEY and CDR2 is SVGAGI in the germline V gene. CDR3 length equals 14 residues. Trimming left V 5 bases short and J 8 bases short, with 18 bases between. CDR3 DNA: TGTGCCAGCAGTCCCGGGCCAACTCAAAGCGGCTACACCTTC. This sequence encodes CASSPGPTQSGYTF.

This chain uses TRBV6-4 with TRBJ2-7; 9 nucleotides line up with TRBD1. The J segment lost 5 bases and the V segment lost 6 bases, leaving 5 bases of the junction unmatched. There are 13 residues in the CDR3. The germline V gene encodes CDR1 MRHNA and CDR2 SNTAGT. The DNA for the CDR3 is TGTGCCAGCAGCGAACAGGGGGCCCACGAGCAGTACTTC. Translation gives CASSEQGAHEQYF.

The chain's CDR3 is CASSLVDRGSGGYTF. The CDR3 DNA reads TGTGCCAGCAGCTTGGTAGACAGGGGAAGTGGTGGCTACACCTTC. This chain uses TRBV5-6 with TRBJ1-2, with TRBD1 identical over 8 bases. The CDR3 contains 15 residues. Unmatched junction bases numbered 8, after V lost 0 bases and J lost 7 bases. CDR1 and CDR2 (germline): SGHDT, YYEEEE.

This clone was recorded only once. V is TRBV7-9 and J is TRBJ2-7; the match to TRBD1 covers 10 bases. Germline-derived CDR1 and CDR2 are SEHNR and FQNEAQ (reference sequence). This CDR3 spans 19 amino acids. The trim removed 5 bases at V and 2 bases at J, leaving 18 bases unmatched. The CDR3 protein is CASSPRDRGQKMDPYEQYF. CDR3 coding DNA: TGTGCCAGCAGCCCCCGGGACAGGGGCCAAAAGATGGATCCCTACGAGCAGTACTTC.

This clone was counted once. The genes are TRBV6-6 and TRBJ1-5, with 7 bases lining up with TRBD1. The germline CDR1 and CDR2 sequences are MNHNY and SVGAGI (reference sequence). Trimming removed 6 bases from V and 0 bases from J; junction bases left unmatched: 5. The CDR3 has 15 amino acids. The CDR3: CASRKQGNSNQPQHF. The CDR3 nucleotides are TGTGCCAGCAGGAAACAGGGGAATAGCAATCAGCCCCAGCATTTT.

V gene TRBV6-6 combines with J gene TRBJ1-1; D is ambiguous. The germline CDR1 and CDR2 sequences are MNHNY and SVGAGI (reference sequence). There are 14 residues in the CDR3. V lost 0 bases, J lost 5 bases, and 10 bases lay in between. CDR3 sequence: CASSYSKGKTEAFF. The DNA of the CDR3 is TGTGCCAGCAGTTACTCGAAAGGCAAAACTGAAGCTTTCTTT.

This chain uses TRBV28 with TRBJ2-2; D may be TRBD1 or TRBD2 (6 bases each). V lost 3 bases and J 3 bases, leaving 11 bases between the germline ends. The CDR3 is made up of 15 amino acids. Germline-derived CDR1 and CDR2 are MDHEN and SYDVKM. CDR3: CASSFSGAYTGELFF. In nucleotides, the CDR3 is TGTGCCAGCAGTTTTTCGGGGGCATACACCGGGGAGCTGTTTTTT.